These 14 T cell receptor beta chains originate from one sample sequenced in a study of cytomegalovirus exposure and HLA in healthy donors. The PCR contained 60 Vbeta and 13 Jbeta primers. This table comes from immunoSEQ multiplex PCR, and its TCRdb copy is limited to in-frame clones, with some not included. The table includes about 130,000 clones, approximately 73% detected once. Source material: PBMCs. These receptors all come from a man between 60 and 75 years old in good health and CMV-seropositive.

This clone was detected a few times. The chain carries TRBV13 and TRBJ2-6; D possibly corresponds to TRBD1 (5 bases). In germline, CDR1 is PRHDT, CDR2 FYEKMQ (reference sequence). The CDR3 length is 17 residues. V was cut by 5 bases and J by 0 bases, with 14 bases left in between. CDR3 amino acids: CASSPPPGRSGANVLTF. DNA of the CDR3: TGTGCCAGCAGCCCGCCGCCAGGGCGCTCTGGGGCCAACGTCCTGACTTTC.

This chain links TRBV5-1 with TRBJ1-5; D gene uncertain. Germline CDR1 reads SGHRS; CDR2 reads YFSETQ. This CDR3 spans 13 amino acids. V gave up 2 bases and J gave up 5 bases, with 8 bases separating them. CDR3 sequence (DNA): TGCGCCAGCAGCTTCGGGGTAGATCAGCCCCAGCATTTT. Amino acid sequence: CASSFGVDQPQHF.

This clone was counted between two and nine times. The V gene is TRBV28, the J gene TRBJ1-1; 8 nucleotides line up with TRBD1. After removal of 6 bases from V and 6 bases from J, the junction contained 12 bases not matched to a gene. This CDR3 spans 15 amino acids. Germline V lookup: CDR1 MDHEN, CDR2 SYDVKM. The CDR3 region has the DNA TGTGCCAGCAGCCGGATAGGACAGGGAACCGCTGAAGCTTTCTTT. The encoded protein is CASSRIGQGTAEAFF.

J is TRBJ2-1 and V is TRBV9; no definite D call. Germline loops: CDR1 SGDLS, CDR2 YYNGEE. Trimming cost V 2 bases and J 5 bases, with 5 bases left between them. This CDR3 has 12 residues. This CDR3 is CASSVRDNEQFF. The CDR3 coding sequence is TGTGCCAGCAGCGTCCGGGACAATGAGCAGTTCTTC.

The gene calls are TRBV5-4 and TRBJ2-3; no firm D call. Trimming left V 1 base short and J 2 bases short, with 8 bases between. The CDR3 covers 14 residues. Germline V gene lookup returns CDR1 SGHNT and CDR2 YYREEE (reference sequence). The DNA for the CDR3 is TGTGCCAGCAGCTTGACTTTCGACACAGATACGCAGTATTTT. It translates to CASSLTFDTDTQYF.

This clone has just a few counts. V is TRBV6-5 and J is TRBJ2-3; D is uncertain. The CDR3 loop spans 15 amino acids. The V gene's germline CDR1 is MNHEY and CDR2 SVGAGI. Trimming removed 0 bases at V and 4 bases at J, with 11 bases between. CDR3 bases: TGTGCCAGCAGTTACTCGCGGTTTTCGGCAGATACGCAGTATTTT. Translating it yields CASSYSRFSADTQYF.

The rearrangement links TRBV13 to TRBJ2-7; 8 positions match TRBD1. Germline CDR1 reads PRHDT; CDR2 reads FYEKMQ (reference sequence). The ends lost 5 bases at V and 2 bases at J; junction bases unmatched: 2. This CDR3 is built from 13 residues. CDR3 sequence (DNA): TGTGCCAGCAGCCTACAGGGGGCCTACGAGCAGTACTTC. Protein product: CASSLQGAYEQYF.

V and J are TRBV27 and TRBJ1-2; D unresolved. V was pared by 7 bases and J by 0 bases, with 9 bases between. The CDR3 covers 13 residues. CDR1 is MNHEY and CDR2 is SMNVEV in the germline V gene (reference sequence). The CDR3 nucleotides are TGTGCCAGCAAGCCAACCTCTAACTATGGCTACACCTTC. This sequence encodes CASKPTSNYGYTF.

This chain joins TRBV7-3 and TRBJ2-2, with 11 bases identical to TRBD2. The J segment lost 7 bases and the V segment lost 5 bases, leaving 9 bases of the junction unmatched. This CDR3 spans 16 amino acids. Germline assignment: CDR1 SGHTA and CDR2 FQGTGA. The CDR3 bases are TGTGCCAGCAGCCCAACTAGCGGGGGAGAGAACGGGGAGCTGTTTTTT. Its translation: CASSPTSGGENGELFF.

This clone is a singleton in its sample. J is TRBJ1-1 and V is TRBV5-1; tentatively, D is TRBD1 (6 bases). V lost 0 bases and J 4 bases, leaving 19 bases between the germline ends. The CDR3 sequence is 17 residues long. CDR1 is SGHRS, CDR2 YFSETQ, per germline. CDR3 DNA: TGCGCCAGCAGCTTGGACAGGTCAGGGGTTGCAGGCACTGAAGCTTTCTTT. Protein sequence: CASSLDRSGVAGTEAFF.

The rearrangement joins TRBV27 to TRBJ2-1; 11 bases agree with TRBD2. V dropped 2 bases and J dropped 6; count of bases not matched to a gene: 12. CDR3 length equals 18 residues. Germline CDR1 reads MNHEY; CDR2 reads SMNVEV (reference sequence). CDR3 in amino acids: CASSLVGLAGGQGNEQFF. Here the CDR3 DNA reads TGTGCCAGCAGTTTAGTGGGATTAGCGGGGGGGCAGGGCAATGAGCAGTTCTTC.

The chain employs TRBV18 and TRBJ1-1; D is unclear. The CDR3 is 12 residues long. Deletions cut 3 bases from V and 8 bases from J, with 10 bases between. Germline-derived CDR1 and CDR2 are KGHSH and LQKENI. The CDR3 reads CASSPTAREAFF. In nucleotides, the CDR3 is TGTGCCAGCTCACCGACCGCGAGGGAAGCTTTCTTT.

A few counts support this clone. The chain recombines TRBV19 with TRBJ1-5, with D possibly matching TRBD1 (5 bases). The CDR3 runs 14 residues. Germline CDR1 is LNHDA and CDR2 is SQIVND (reference sequence). Trimming removed 5 bases from V and 6 bases from J, with 14 bases in between. This CDR3 reads CASSVAGLGQPQHF. CDR3 DNA sequence: TGTGCCAGTAGTGTCGCAGGGCTGGGTCAGCCCCAGCATTTT.

The V and J genes are TRBV6-5 and TRBJ2-7, with 9 nucleotides matching TRBD1. The J segment lost 3 bases and the V segment lost 3 bases, leaving 9 bases of the junction unmatched. The CDR3 is 16 amino acids. The V gene's germline CDR1 is MNHEY and CDR2 SVGAGI. The DNA for the CDR3 is TGTGCCAGCAGTTATGCGTTGGGACAGGGAGGCTACGAGCAGTACTTC. Protein sequence: CASSYALGQGGYEQYF.